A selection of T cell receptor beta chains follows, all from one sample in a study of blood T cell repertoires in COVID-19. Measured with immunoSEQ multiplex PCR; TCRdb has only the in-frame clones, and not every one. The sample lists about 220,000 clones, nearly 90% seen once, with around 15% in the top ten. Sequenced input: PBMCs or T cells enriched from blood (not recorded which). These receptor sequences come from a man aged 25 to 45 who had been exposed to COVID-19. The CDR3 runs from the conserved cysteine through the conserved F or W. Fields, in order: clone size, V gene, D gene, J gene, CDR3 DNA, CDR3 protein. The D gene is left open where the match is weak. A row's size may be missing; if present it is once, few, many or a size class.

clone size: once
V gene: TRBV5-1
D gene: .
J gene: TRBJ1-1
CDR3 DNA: TGCGCCAGCAGCTTGGTGTCCCCTGAACAGACTGAAGCTTTCTTT
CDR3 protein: CASSLVSPEQTEAFF

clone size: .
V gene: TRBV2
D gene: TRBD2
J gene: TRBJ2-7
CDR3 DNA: TGTGCCAGTAGACTAGCAGGGGAGCAGTACTTC
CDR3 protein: CASRLAGEQYF

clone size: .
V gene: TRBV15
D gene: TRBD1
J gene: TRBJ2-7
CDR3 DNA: TGTGCCACCAGCTTCCGGGACAGCTCCTACGAGCAGTACTTC
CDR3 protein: CATSFRDSSYEQYF

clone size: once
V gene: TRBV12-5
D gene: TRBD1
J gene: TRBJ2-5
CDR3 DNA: TGTGCTAGTGGTCCCGGGACAGTAAAAGAGACCCAGTACTTC
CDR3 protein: CASGPGTVKETQYF

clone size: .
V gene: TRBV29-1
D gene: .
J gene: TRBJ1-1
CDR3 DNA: TGCAGCTCCCAGGGCAGGAACACTGAAGCTTTCTTT
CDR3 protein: CSSQGRNTEAFF

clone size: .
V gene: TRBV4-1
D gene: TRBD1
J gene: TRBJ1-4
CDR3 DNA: TGCGCCAGCAGCCATACTACAGGGGTTAATGAAAAACTGTTTTTT
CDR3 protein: CASSHTTGVNEKLFF

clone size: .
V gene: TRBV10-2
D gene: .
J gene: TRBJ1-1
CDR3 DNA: TGCGCCAGCAGACCCGGCGAGGGTGAAGCTTTCTTT
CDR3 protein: CASRPGEGEAFF

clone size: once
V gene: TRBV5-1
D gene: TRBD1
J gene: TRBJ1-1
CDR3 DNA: TGCGCCAGCAGCCTCGACAGGGGGCGGGCCACTGAAGCTTTCTTT
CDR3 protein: CASSLDRGRATEAFF

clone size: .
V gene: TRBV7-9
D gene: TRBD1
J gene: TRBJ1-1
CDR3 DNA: TGTGCCAGCAGCCCCCACAGGGGAGACACTGAAGCTTTCTTT
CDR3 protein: CASSPHRGDTEAFF

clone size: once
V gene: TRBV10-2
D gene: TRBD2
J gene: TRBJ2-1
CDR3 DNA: TGCGCCAGCAGTGAGTCGGTTAGCGGGGCCTACAATGAGCAGTTCTTC
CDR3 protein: CASSESVSGAYNEQFF

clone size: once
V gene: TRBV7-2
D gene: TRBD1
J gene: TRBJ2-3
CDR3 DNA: TGTGCCAGCAGCCTAAGGACAGGGGGCCGGGTCGGCACAGATACGCAGTATTTT
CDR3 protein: CASSLRTGGRVGTDTQYF

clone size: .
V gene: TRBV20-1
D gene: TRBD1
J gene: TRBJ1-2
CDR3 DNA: TGCAGTGCTAGTAGTAGAGGGGACAGGCCCTTCTATGGCTACACCTTC
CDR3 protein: CSASSRGDRPFYGYTF

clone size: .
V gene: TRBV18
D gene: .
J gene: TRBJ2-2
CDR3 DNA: TGTGCCAGCTCACCACGTCCCGGAGACGGGGAGCTGTTTTTT
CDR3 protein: CASSPRPGDGELFF

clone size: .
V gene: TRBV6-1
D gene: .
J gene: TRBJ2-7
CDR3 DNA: TGTGCCAGCAGTGAATGGAGGGGGCCTTCCTACGAGCAGTACTTC
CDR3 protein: CASSEWRGPSYEQYF